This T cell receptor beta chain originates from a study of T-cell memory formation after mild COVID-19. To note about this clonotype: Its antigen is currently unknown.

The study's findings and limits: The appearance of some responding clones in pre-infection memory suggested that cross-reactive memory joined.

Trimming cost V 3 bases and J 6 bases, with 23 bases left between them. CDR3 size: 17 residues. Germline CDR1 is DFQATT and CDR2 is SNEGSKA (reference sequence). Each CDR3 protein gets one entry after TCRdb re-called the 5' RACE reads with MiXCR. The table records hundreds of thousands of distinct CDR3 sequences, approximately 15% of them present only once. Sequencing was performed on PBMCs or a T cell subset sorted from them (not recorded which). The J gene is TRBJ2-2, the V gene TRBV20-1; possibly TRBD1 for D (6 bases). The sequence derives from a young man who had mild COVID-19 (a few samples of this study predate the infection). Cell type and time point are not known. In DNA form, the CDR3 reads TGCAGTGCTAGGGGCGTTCTCAGGGGCAATTCAGCCGGGGAGCTGTTTTTT. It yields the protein CSARGVLRGNSAGELFF.